This record concerns one T cell receptor (beta chain) sequence. This clonotype was seen many times. What this receptor recognizes is not known. No base-level quality is on record; no much larger clone is a single base apart. Amplification of TCR beta CDR3 regions was carried out from RNA transcripts. A first-round RT-PCR of the TCR CDR3 used the HTBI primer set with the Qiagen OneStep RT-PCR kit. Libraries were constructed in a second round of multiplex PCR, after which size selection and purification were carried out. The libraries were sequenced on an Illumina HiSeq2000 using paired-end 100 bp reads. For the original study's pipeline: SOAPnuke was used to process the raw data, throwing out any read that contained adapters or uncalled bases, had a mean Phred below 15, or lacked an exact constant-primer or identifier match. High-quality paired reads were merged using COPE v1.2.5, and each unique nucleotide sequence was defined as a clonotype. MiTCR v1.1 was used to align clonotypes to the IMGT TRBV, TRBD and TRBJ reference segments. Analysis was restricted to V-J combinations with a frequency above 0.0001, which covered roughly 99% of repertoires. The TCS score was defined as the ratio of F50 (clonal expansion) to E x V (chaos), calculated using BLOSUM62-based TCRdist between CDR3 peptides within each V-J. Welch's t-statistics and random forest reduced roughly 540 V-J features to roughly 13, which were used in a naive Bayes classifier (R e1071). Using fastp trimming at Q25 and MiXCR clonotype assembly, TCRdb reanalyzed the public sequencing data and kept in-frame beta chains. A single entry per CDR3 protein holds the most common genes and DNA from its merged rows. The V and J calls come from TCRdb's annotation, not from the publication. In all, the sample holds fewer than 600,000 distinct CDR3 sequences, and around 14% of those were seen once. Of the sample, around 17% is held by the ten largest clones.

This entry belongs to a study of T cells in Graves' hyperthyroidism and ophthalmopathy (dated by TCRdb to the late 2010s). With respect to the entire study: Peripheral blood was sampled at the time of initial diagnosis, prior to any treatment. TCR V-J signatures able to tell the groups apart were searched for in a discovery cohort of more than 90 patients, of whom approximately 40 had Graves' ophthalmopathy and about 55 had stable Graves' hyperthyroidism. Prospective prediction of ophthalmopathy was tested in an independent validation cohort of 18 to 20 hyperthyroidism patients and roughly 16 patients who later progressed to ophthalmopathy. For training and testing, the 100 or so patients in the discovery cohort were randomly divided in a 7:3 ratio. The study also compared thyroid tissue and blood T-cell repertoires from over 5 Graves' hyperthyroidism patients. Once sampling was done, hyperthyroidism patients were given methimazole at a starting dose of 30 mg daily, whereas ophthalmopathy patients were given high-dose intravenous methylprednisolone. According to the paper, TCR Vbeta CDR3 sequencing was carried out on 135 peripheral blood samples, which came from approximately 41 ophthalmopathy, around 74 hyperthyroidism and around 17 progressor patients. Study-wide conclusions, independent of this receptor: Sample size was not statistically predetermined, and investigators were not blinded to group allocation. A 13 V-J signature model separated ophthalmopathy from stable hyperthyroidism, with 87.88% sensitivity and about 81% specificity in cross-validation and 80%/75% in testing. Most expanded thyroid clonotypes (frequency above 0.001) were also detected in blood, a finding suggesting that blood repertoires may reflect thyroid immune responses. In validation, the model predicted progression to ophthalmopathy a median of around 6.5 months before onset, with approximately 71% sensitivity and about 72% specificity.

The CDR3 goes from the cysteine to the phenylalanine over 16 residues. Only the CDR3 DNA is retained, 48 bases long and in frame from the first base. Per the germline V gene (reference sequence), LNHNV is the CDR1 and YYDKDF is the CDR2. V and J are truncated by 0 bases and 4 bases respectively, leaving an intervening sequence of 15 bases. Stable Graves' hyperthyroidism was defined as no progression to ophthalmopathy during 18 months of follow-up. Hyperthyroidism patients were aged 18 to 65 years and newly diagnosed, with disease duration of less than 2 months. The study excluded patients with uncontrolled infections, other autoimmune diseases, pregnancy or lactation. Diagnoses were established on the basis of clinical symptoms, serum thyroxine and TRAb, thyroid ultrasound, and orbital computed tomography. Ficoll-Paque density gradient centrifugation was used to isolate PBMCs from about 9.4 ml of fresh peripheral blood. Trizol reagent was used to extract total RNA, and RNA quality was then checked on an Agilent 2100 Bioanalyzer.

The sequence was obtained from a woman aged 18-29 years with Graves' hyperthyroidism. Source material: blood. The sequence is built from TRBV15 and TRBJ2-5; the D gene is perhaps TRBD1, on 5 matching bases. The bases read TGTGCCACCAGCAGAGATTCGCGGCAGGGCTCAGAGACCCAGTACTTC. This yields the protein CATSRDSRQGSETQYF.